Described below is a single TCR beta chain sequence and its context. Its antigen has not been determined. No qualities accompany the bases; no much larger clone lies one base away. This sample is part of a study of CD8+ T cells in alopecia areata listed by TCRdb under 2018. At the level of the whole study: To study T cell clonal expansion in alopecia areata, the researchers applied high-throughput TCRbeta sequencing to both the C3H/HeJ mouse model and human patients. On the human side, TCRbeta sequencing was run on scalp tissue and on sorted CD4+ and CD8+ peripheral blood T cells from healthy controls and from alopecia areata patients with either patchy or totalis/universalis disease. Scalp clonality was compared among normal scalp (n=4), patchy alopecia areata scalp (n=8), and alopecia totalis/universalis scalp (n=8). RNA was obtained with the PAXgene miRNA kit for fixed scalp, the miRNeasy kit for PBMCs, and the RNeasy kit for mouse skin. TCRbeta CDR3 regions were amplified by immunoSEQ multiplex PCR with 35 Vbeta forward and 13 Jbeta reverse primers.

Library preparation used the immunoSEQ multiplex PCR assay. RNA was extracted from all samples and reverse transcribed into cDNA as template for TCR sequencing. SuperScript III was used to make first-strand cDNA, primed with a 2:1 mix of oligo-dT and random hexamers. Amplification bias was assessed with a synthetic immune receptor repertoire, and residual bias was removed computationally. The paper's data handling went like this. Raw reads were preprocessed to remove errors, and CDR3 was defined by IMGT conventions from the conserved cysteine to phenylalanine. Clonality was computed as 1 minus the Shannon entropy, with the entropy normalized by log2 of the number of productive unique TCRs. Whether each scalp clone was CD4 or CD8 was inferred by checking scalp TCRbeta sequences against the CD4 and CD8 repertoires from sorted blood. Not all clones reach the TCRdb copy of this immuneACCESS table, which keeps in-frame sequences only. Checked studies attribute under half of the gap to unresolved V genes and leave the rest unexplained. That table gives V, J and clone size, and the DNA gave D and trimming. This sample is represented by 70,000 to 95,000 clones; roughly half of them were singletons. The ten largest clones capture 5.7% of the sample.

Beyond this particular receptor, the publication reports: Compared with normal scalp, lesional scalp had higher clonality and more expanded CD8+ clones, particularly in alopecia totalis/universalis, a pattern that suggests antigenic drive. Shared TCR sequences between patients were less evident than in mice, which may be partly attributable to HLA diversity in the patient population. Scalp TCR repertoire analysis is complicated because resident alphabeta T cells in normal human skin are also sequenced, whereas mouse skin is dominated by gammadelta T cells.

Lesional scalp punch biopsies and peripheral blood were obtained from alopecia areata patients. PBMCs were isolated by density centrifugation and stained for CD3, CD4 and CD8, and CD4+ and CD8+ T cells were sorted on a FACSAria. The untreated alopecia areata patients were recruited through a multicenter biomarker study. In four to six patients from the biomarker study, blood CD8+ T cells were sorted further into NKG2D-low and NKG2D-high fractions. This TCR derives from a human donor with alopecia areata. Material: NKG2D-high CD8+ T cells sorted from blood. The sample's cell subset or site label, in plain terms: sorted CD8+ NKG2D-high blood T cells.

The CDR3 has the sequence CASSWDSTYEQYF. The nucleotides are TGTGCCAGTAGTTGGGACAGCACCTACGAGCAGTACTTC. The chain is assembled from TRBV19 and TRBJ2-7, with 7 junctional bases fitting TRBD1. Trimmed from V: 5 bases; trimmed from J: 2 bases; junction bases lacking a gene match: 3. From the germline V gene (reference sequence), CDR1 is LNHDA and CDR2 is SQIVND. The CDR3 contains 13 residues, cysteine and phenylalanine counted. Kept here is only the CDR3 DNA, which spans 39 bases and is read in frame from base 1.